This T cell receptor (beta chain) was observed in a study of identical twins. Study findings and constraints: Those out-of-frame alpha sequences shared by twins showed an excess of low generation probability.

This clonotype was recorded many times. The antigen is not known. V was clipped by 4 bases and J by 8 bases; unmatched bases: 10. The CDR3 length is 18 residues. The germline CDR1 and CDR2 sequences are KGHDR and SFDVKD. TCRdb called the 5' RACE reads again in MiXCR, with one record for every CDR3 protein. Of hundreds of thousands of distinct CDR3 sequences in the sample, roughly 6% were seen once. This receptor was identified in a man aged 18 to 30 in good health. This chain joins TRBV24-1 and TRBJ2-1; TRBD2 matches at 16 bases. Source material: naive T cells sorted from blood. CDR3: CATSENPSGTSGRDEQFF. The CDR3 DNA sequence: TGTGCCACCAGTGAAAATCCCTCCGGGACTAGCGGGAGGGATGAGCAGTTCTTC.